These 14 T cell receptor beta chains came from one sample sequenced in a study of shared clonotypes between healthy human individuals. Assay used: immunoSEQ multiplex PCR; TCRdb lists only in-frame clones, some missing. The repertoire consists of 170,000 or so clones, with 60% to 75% occurring once and the leading ten covering more than 9%. The source material was memory CD4+ T cells sorted from blood. Subset denoted: CD45RA-negative fraction. The receptors derive from a man aged 25-40 years in good health.

This clone was counted between two and nine times. The chain has TRBV18 and TRBJ1-4; D is unresolved. This CDR3 has 13 residues. Deletions cut 2 bases from V and 4 bases from J, with 5 bases between. CDR1 is KGHSH and CDR2 is LQKENI in the germline V gene. The CDR3 bases are TGTGCCAGCTCACCAGCGGGTAATGAAAAACTGTTTTTT. Its translation: CASSPAGNEKLFF. The full variable domain, rest sourced from reference TRBV18 and TRBJ1-4, is NAGVMQNPRHLVRRRGQEARLRCSPMKGHSHVYWYRQLPEEGLKFMVYLQKENIIDESGMPKERFSAEFPKEGPSILRIQQVVRGDSAAYFCASSPAGNEKLFFGSGTQLSVL.

The V gene is TRBV19, the J gene TRBJ1-2, with a tentative D call TRBD1 (5 bases). V dropped 4 bases and J dropped 5 bases, with 11 bases sitting between them. The germline CDR1 and CDR2 sequences are LNHDA and SQIVND (reference sequence). This CDR3 contains 13 residues. The CDR3 here is CASSTRDGYGYTF. In nucleotides, the CDR3 is TGTGCCAGTAGTACCCGGGACGGTTATGGCTACACCTTC.

This clone was observed a handful of times. Other nucleotide sequences in the sample specify the same CDR3. V and J are TRBV5-6 and TRBJ2-5; D remains ambiguous. The CDR3 spans 11 residues. Germline V CDR1 and CDR2: SGHDT, YYEEEE. Trimming removed 2 bases from V and 2 bases from J, with 1 base in between. The CDR3 sequence is CASSLQETQYF. DNA for the CDR3: TGTGCCAGCAGCTTACAAGAGACCCAGTACTTC.

Concerning this clone itself: This sample includes further DNA sequences coding for the same CDR3. The V gene is TRBV5-4, the J gene TRBJ2-5, with D unclear. There are 13 residues in the CDR3. V was clipped by 2 bases and J by 1 base, with 6 bases between them. Germline V gene data show CDR1 as SGHNT and CDR2 as YYREEE (reference sequence). The CDR3 is CASSLPSQETQYF. The CDR3 DNA reads as TGTGCCAGCAGCTTACCCAGCCAAGAGACCCAGTACTTC. Full variable domain (outside the CDR3, taken from reference TRBV5-4 and TRBJ2-5): ETGVTQSPTHLIKTRGQQVTLRCSSQSGHNTVSWYQQALGQGPQFIFQYYREEENGRGNFPPRFSGLQFPNYSSELNVNALELDDSALYLCASSLPSQETQYFGPGTRLLVL.

This clone was observed many times. This chain links TRBV2 with TRBJ1-1, with TRBD1 identical over 9 bases. Germline values: CDR1 SNHLY, CDR2 FYNNEI. The trim removed 5 bases at V and 5 bases at J, leaving 6 bases unmatched. This CDR3 is built from 14 residues. CDR3 loop: CASSQQGAATEAFF. CDR3 nucleotides: TGTGCCAGCAGTCAACAGGGGGCAGCAACTGAAGCTTTCTTT.

As concerns this clone: At one boundary the junction diverges from the germline segment, which might be a read error. The chain uses TRBV29-1 and TRBJ2-1, with 9 bases lining up with TRBD1. CDR1 and CDR2 (germline): SQVTM, ANQGSEA. The CDR3 loop spans 13 amino acids. CDR3: CSARQGGSNEQLF. The CDR3 DNA sequence: TGCAGCGCAAGACAGGGGGGGTCCAATGAGCAGCTCTTC.

This clone was observed a few times. The chain joins TRBV7-2 to TRBJ2-7; D remains ambiguous. Germline CDR1 and CDR2: SGHTA and FQGNSA. V dropped 1 base and J dropped 6 bases, with 7 bases sitting between them. The CDR3 sequence is 12 residues long. CDR3 loop: CASSLVTSEQYF. As DNA, the CDR3 is TGTGCCAGCAGCTTAGTTACTTCCGAGCAGTACTTC.

This chain uses TRBV5-4 with TRBJ1-5; 10 bases align to TRBD1. Germline CDR1 reads SGHNT; CDR2 reads YYREEE (reference sequence). The trim removed 4 bases at V and 6 bases at J, leaving 4 bases unmatched. This CDR3 is 14 amino acids long. The CDR3 reads CASSPDRGGQPQHF. The DNA for the CDR3 is TGTGCCAGCAGCCCGGACAGGGGGGGTCAGCCCCAGCATTTT.

The chain uses TRBV18 and TRBJ1-1; 8 bases line up with TRBD1. The ends lost 3 bases at V and 7 bases at J; junction bases unmatched: 13. Looked up from germline, CDR1 is KGHSH and CDR2 is LQKENI. This CDR3 is built from 16 residues. In DNA form, the CDR3 reads TGTGCCAGCTCACCCAACACAGGGGGAGGGCAGATTGAAGCTTTCTTT. Its translation is CASSPNTGGGQIEAFF.

V is TRBV11-2 and J is TRBJ1-1, with 12 bases fitting TRBD1. With V trimmed by 3 bases and J by 4 bases, 3 bases remained unmatched. The CDR3 has 15 residues. In germline, CDR1 is SGHAT, CDR2 FQNNGV. CDR3 protein: CASSFWGQGATEAFF. The CDR3 bases are TGTGCCAGCAGCTTTTGGGGACAGGGGGCCACTGAAGCTTTCTTT.

V usage is TRBV2 and J usage is TRBJ2-6; tentative D call: TRBD2 (5 bases). This CDR3 is 16 amino acids long. V lost 7 bases and J lost 2, with 15 bases in between. Germline CDR1 and CDR2: SNHLY and FYNNEI. CDR3 nucleotides: TGTGCCAGCAAGCTAGCTTCTCTGGCTGGGGCCAACGTCCTGACTTTC. It codes for CASKLASLAGANVLTF.

This clone appeared once. This chain connects TRBV5-4 to TRBJ2-7; 9 bases are shared with TRBD1. Germline trimming cut 9 bases from V and 1 base from J; bases unmatched to any gene: 5. Germline V gives CDR1 SGHNT, CDR2 YYREEE (reference sequence). This CDR3 contains 13 residues. The CDR3 loop reads CAISGTGSYEQYF. CDR3 bases: TGTGCCATTTCGGGGACAGGGTCCTACGAGCAGTACTTC.

On this clone itself: The same CDR3 arises from other DNA sequences in this sample as well. This chain joins TRBV5-1 and TRBJ2-4; weak D call: TRBD2 (5 bases). The germline CDR1 and CDR2 sequences are SGHRS and YFSETQ. V was clipped by 0 bases and J by 8 bases, with 6 bases between them. CDR3 length: 12 amino acids. The CDR3 loop reads CASSLVGDIQYF. The CDR3 DNA reads TGCGCCAGCAGCTTGGTCGGGGACATTCAGTACTTC.

This chain joins TRBV28 and TRBJ1-1, with D perhaps TRBD1 (5 bases). The CDR3 runs 13 residues. V shed 7 bases and J shed 7 bases, with 16 bases lying between them. Looked up from germline, CDR1 is MDHEN and CDR2 is SYDVKM. CDR3 in DNA: TGTGCCAGCACAACTTCAGGGAAACTTGAAGCTTTCTTT. Its translation is CASTTSGKLEAFF.